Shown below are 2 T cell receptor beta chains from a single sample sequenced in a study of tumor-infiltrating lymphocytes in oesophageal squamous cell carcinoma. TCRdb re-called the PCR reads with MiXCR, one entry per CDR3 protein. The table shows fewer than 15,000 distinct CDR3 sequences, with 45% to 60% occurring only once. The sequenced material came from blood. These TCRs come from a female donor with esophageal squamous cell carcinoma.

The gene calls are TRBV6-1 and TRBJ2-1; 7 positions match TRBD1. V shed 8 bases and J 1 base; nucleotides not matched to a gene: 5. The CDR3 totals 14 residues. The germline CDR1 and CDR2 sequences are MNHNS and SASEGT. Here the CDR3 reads CASQGQTSYNEQFF. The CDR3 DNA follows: TGTGCCAGCCAGGGACAGACTTCCTACAATGAGCAGTTCTTC.

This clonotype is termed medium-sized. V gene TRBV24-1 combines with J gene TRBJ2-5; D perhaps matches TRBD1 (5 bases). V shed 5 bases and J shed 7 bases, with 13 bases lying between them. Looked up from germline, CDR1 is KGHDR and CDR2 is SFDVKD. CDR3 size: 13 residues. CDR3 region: CATSGAGLRTQYF. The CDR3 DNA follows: TGTGCCACCAGTGGGGCAGGGCTGAGGACCCAGTACTTC.